This record looks at one TCR beta chain sequence and its context. Its antigen is undetermined. Quantitative 5'-RACE was performed with molecular barcodes, and it yielded the TCR beta libraries. MiXCR was run by TCRdb on the 5' RACE reads, yielding one entry per CDR3 protein. This sample has roughly 130,000 distinct CDR3 sequences, with more than 7% found just once. The data originate from a study of CD8 T cells in ankylosing spondylitis. Study findings and constraints: A motif in TCR beta, a set of eight or nine highly homologous variants, appeared characteristic of ankylosing spondylitis blood. Disease-linked clones were reportedly significantly enriched in matched ankylosing spondylitis synovial fluid.

Germline V gene lookup returns CDR1 MDHEN and CDR2 SYDVKM. The germline V and J ends were trimmed by 5 bases and 5 bases, with 12 bases remaining between them. The CDR3 runs to 13 residues. The V gene is TRBV28, the J gene TRBJ1-2; D ambiguous. Sequenced material: synovial fluid, either unsorted or a sorted T cell fraction (not recorded which). The TCR sequence derives from a male donor with ankylosing spondylitis. The CDR3: CASSPTTVYGYTF. CDR3 sequence (DNA): TGTGCCAGCAGTCCGACGACGGTTTATGGCTACACCTTC.